Below, 17 T cell receptor beta chains from the same sample are listed, as sequenced in a study of T cells in localized non-small cell lung cancer. The repertoire was sequenced with immunoSEQ multiplex PCR; TCRdb's copy has only in-frame clones and lacks some. The table records 1,500 to 2,000 clones, approximately 25% of them present only once. The specimen comprised normal lung tissue next to the tumor, sampled before any cancer treatment. These receptors were obtained from a female donor of 60 years or more with stage II lung adenocarcinoma.

The table lists this clone with a few counts. The chain couples TRBV23-1 to TRBJ1-1; D unclear. TRBV23-1 is assigned to the ORF class and has an uncertain function. The CDR3 contains 13 residues. V gave up 6 bases and J gave up 7 bases, with 15 bases separating them. DNA for the CDR3: TGCGCCAGCAGCCGTGGCTCGAACCTTGAAGCTTTCTTT. It yields the protein CASSRGSNLEAFF.

This clone has a handful of counts. J is TRBJ2-1 and V is TRBV19; 7 bases match TRBD2. Germline V gene data show CDR1 as LNHDA and CDR2 as SQIVND (reference sequence). The J segment lost 8 bases and the V segment lost 7 bases, leaving 11 bases of the junction unmatched. CDR3 length: 14 amino acids. The CDR3 protein is CASTQSSGNYEQFF. Here the CDR3 DNA reads TGTGCCAGTACGCAGTCTAGCGGCAATTATGAGCAGTTCTTC.

V gene TRBV28 combines with J gene TRBJ2-1; no clear D gene. Per the germline V gene, CDR1 is MDHEN and CDR2 is SYDVKM. The CDR3 loop spans 13 amino acids. Trimming cost V 8 bases and J 3 bases, with 11 bases left between them. Here the CDR3 DNA reads TGTGCCAGCGACTCCCGTTTCTACAATGAGCAGTTCTTC. Protein sequence: CASDSRFYNEQFF. The full variable domain, completed using reference TRBV28 and TRBJ2-1, is DVKVTQSSRYLVKRTGEKVFLECVQDMDHENMFWYRQDPGLGLRLIYFSYDVKMKEKGDIPEGYSVSREKKERFSLILESASTNQTSMYLCASDSRFYNEQFFGPGTRLTVL.

This clone is labeled medium-sized. The CDR3 nucleotides are TGTGCCAGCAGCGCATCTAGCGTGGCATGGGGCACAGATACGCAGTATTTT. This sequence encodes CASSASSVAWGTDTQYF. V is TRBV11-3 and J is TRBJ2-3; TRBD2 might be the D (6 bases). The CDR3 has 17 residues. V lost 5 bases to trimming and J lost 1 base, with 19 bases between them. Germline CDR1 SGHNT, CDR2 YENEEA.

The chain joins TRBV11-3 to TRBJ1-1; no reliable D call. The CDR3 totals 14 residues. V lost 5 bases and J lost 6, with 16 bases in between. Germline-derived CDR1 and CDR2 are SGHNT and YENEEA. CDR3 nucleotide sequence: TGTGCCAGCAGCCCGGCCGCGTATCACTCTGAAGCTTTCTTT. Translating it yields CASSPAAYHSEAFF.

This clone is a singleton in its sample. The CDR3 spells CSATGAVWSEQFF. The CDR3 region has the DNA TGCAGCGCAACCGGGGCAGTCTGGAGCGAGCAGTTCTTC. The rearrangement joins TRBV29-1 to TRBJ2-1; the D call may be TRBD1 or TRBD2 (5 bases each). V lost 7 bases to trimming and J lost 10 bases, with 20 bases between them. Germline loops: CDR1 SQVTM, CDR2 ANQGSEA. The CDR3 sequence is 13 residues long.

The chain links TRBV28 to TRBJ2-3; 10 positions agree with TRBD1. Trimming removed 4 bases from V and 4 bases from J; junction bases left unmatched: 8. This CDR3 is 16 amino acids long. Germline V lookup: CDR1 MDHEN, CDR2 SYDVKM. CDR3 nucleotide sequence: TGTGCCAGCAGTTCCCGGACAGGGGGATTTTCAGATACGCAGTATTTT. Protein: CASSSRTGGFSDTQYF.

This clone was observed a few times. The rearrangement links TRBV11-3 to TRBJ1-2; D gene ambiguous. Germline V gene data show CDR1 as SGHNT and CDR2 as YENEEA. The germline V and J ends were trimmed by 3 bases and 4 bases, with 15 bases remaining between them. The CDR3 sequence is 15 residues long. The CDR3 is CASSFGSALAYGYTF. For the CDR3, the DNA is TGTGCCAGCAGCTTCGGGTCCGCACTTGCCTATGGCTACACCTTC. Complete variable domain (other parts from reference TRBV11-3 and TRBJ1-2): EAGVVQSPRYKIIEKKQPVAFWCNPISGHNTLYWYLQNLGQGPELLIRYENEEAVDDSQLPKDRFSAERLKGVDSTLKIQPAELGDSAVYLCASSFGSALAYGYTFGSGTRLTVV.

The DNA for the CDR3 is TGCGCCAGCAGCTTGGGACTGGGAGCGGGCACAGATACGCAGTATTTT. Protein sequence: CASSLGLGAGTDTQYF. The V call is TRBV5-1, the J call TRBJ2-3; possible D gene TRBD2, 5 bases. CDR1 and CDR2 from the germline V gene are SGHRS and YFSETQ. V was cut by 0 bases and J by 1 base, with 12 bases left in between. The length of the CDR3 is 16 residues. The full variable domain, with the rest looked up from reference TRBV5-1 and TRBJ2-3, is KAGVTQTPRYLIKTRGQQVTLSCSPISGHRSVSWYQQTPGQGLQFLFEYFSETQRNKGNFPGRFSGRQFSNSRSEMNVSTLELGDSALYLCASSLGLGAGTDTQYFGPGTRLTVL.

A few counts support this clone. The rearrangement joins TRBV7-5 to TRBJ2-1; TRBD1, as called in the table, went unchecked against the DNA. TRBV7-5 is recorded as a pseudogene. The CDR3 loop spans 15 amino acids. The CDR3 sequence: CASSLRQGTEREQFF. For the CDR3, the DNA is TGTGCCAGCAGCTTACGACAGGGCACCGAGCGTGAGCAGTTCTTC.

The chain carries TRBV18 and TRBJ1-2; D gene uncertain. CDR1 is KGHSH, CDR2 LQKENI, per germline. Trimming took 9 bases from V and 6 from J, leaving 17 bases between them. This CDR3 contains 13 residues. The CDR3 region is CASSDRGSHGYTF. Here the CDR3 DNA reads TGTGCCAGTTCGGACCGGGGATCGCATGGCTACACCTTC.

This clone was counted a few times. V usage is TRBV6-8 and J usage is TRBJ2-3; maybe TRBD2 (6 bases). Between the trimmed V and J ends, which lost 6 bases and 0 bases, there was a span of 16 bases. The germline gives CDR1 MNHGY, CDR2 SAAAGT. The CDR3 is 16 amino acids. This CDR3 is CASRVAAYSSTDTQYF. CDR3 nucleotides: TGTGCCAGCAGAGTAGCGGCCTACTCTAGCACAGATACGCAGTATTTT.

This clone is medium-sized. The chain couples TRBV11-3 to TRBJ1-6, with TRBD1 identical over 7 bases. The ends lost 3 bases at V and 11 bases at J; junction bases unmatched: 10. CDR1 and CDR2 (germline): SGHNT, YENEEA. The CDR3 contains 15 residues. CDR3 sequence reads: CASSLRPQGSPPLHF. CDR3 DNA: TGTGCCAGCAGCTTGAGACCACAGGGGTCTCCACCCCTCCACTTT.

This clone was observed a handful of times. The chain recombines TRBV28 with TRBJ2-7; tentatively, D is TRBD2 (6 bases). The CDR3 spans 16 residues. V was shortened by 3 bases and J by 5 bases, with 20 bases between the two germline ends. From germline, CDR1 is MDHEN and CDR2 SYDVKM. CDR3 loop: CASSFSFWRASDEQYF. DNA for the CDR3: TGTGCCAGCAGTTTCTCCTTTTGGAGAGCTAGCGACGAGCAGTACTTC. Together with reference TRBV28 and TRBJ2-7, the CDR3 gives the full variable domain: DVKVTQSSRYLVKRTGEKVFLECVQDMDHENMFWYRQDPGLGLRLIYFSYDVKMKEKGDIPEGYSVSREKKERFSLILESASTNQTSMYLCASSFSFWRASDEQYFGPGTRLTVT.

The table lists this clone with a few counts. The chain has TRBV19 and TRBJ1-5, with D tentatively TRBD1 (5 bases). V was cut by 4 bases and J by 4 bases, with 14 bases left in between. The germline V gene encodes CDR1 LNHDA and CDR2 SQIVND (reference sequence). The CDR3 sequence is 15 residues long. The CDR3 nucleotides read TGTGCCAGTAGTACCCATGACAGCCCAAATCAGCCCCAGCATTTT. As protein: CASSTHDSPNQPQHF.

This chain joins TRBV5-1 and TRBJ1-2; D is uncertain. Germline assignment: CDR1 SGHRS and CDR2 YFSETQ. V was clipped by 1 base and J by 8 bases, with 15 bases between them. This CDR3 is built from 14 residues. CDR3 protein: CASSLSVAEGGYTF. The CDR3 DNA reads as TGCGCCAGCAGCTTGAGTGTAGCGGAAGGCGGCTACACCTTC.

The chain employs TRBV6-8 and TRBJ1-1, with 8 bases matching TRBD1. The CDR3 spans 18 residues. After removal of 0 bases from V and 5 bases from J, the junction contained 14 bases not matched to a gene. Germline V lookup: CDR1 MNHGY, CDR2 SAAAGT. In DNA form, the CDR3 reads TGTGCCAGCAGTTACTCGACGTCCCGCGCAGGGGGCGCGACTGAAGCTTTCTTT. It codes for CASSYSTSRAGGATEAFF.